Here is one T cell receptor (beta chain) with its context. The table came from immunoSEQ multiplex PCR; TCRdb's copy has only in-frame clones and leaves some out. The table lists about 36,000 clones, 91% of them singletons. These data come from a study of T cell changes during pregnancy in multiple sclerosis. Germline V lookup: CDR1 SGHRS, CDR2 YFSETQ. V gave up 8 bases and J gave up 2 bases, with 17 bases separating them. This CDR3 is built from 15 residues. The material sequenced was CD4+ T cells from peripheral blood mononuclear cells, taken in the second trimester of pregnancy. This receptor was identified in a female donor in good health, enrolled as a control in a pregnancy study. The V gene is TRBV5-1, the J gene TRBJ2-1; maybe TRBD2 (5 bases). The CDR3 coding sequence is TGCGCCAGTTGTCCACTAGACGAAGCCTACAATGAGCAGTTCTTC. It encodes CASCPLDEAYNEQFF.